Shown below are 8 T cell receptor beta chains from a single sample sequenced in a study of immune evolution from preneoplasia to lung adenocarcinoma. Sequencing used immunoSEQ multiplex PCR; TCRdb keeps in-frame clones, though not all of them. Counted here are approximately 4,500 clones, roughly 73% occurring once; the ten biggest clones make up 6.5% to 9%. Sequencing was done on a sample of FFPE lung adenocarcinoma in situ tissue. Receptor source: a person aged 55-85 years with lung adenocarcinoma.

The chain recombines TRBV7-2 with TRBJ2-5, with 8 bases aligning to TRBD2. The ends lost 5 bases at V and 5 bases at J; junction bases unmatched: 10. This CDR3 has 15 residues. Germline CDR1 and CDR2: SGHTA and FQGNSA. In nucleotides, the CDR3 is TGTGCCAGCAGCCCCCCGGGACTAGTTGGTGAGACCCAGTACTTC. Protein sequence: CASSPPGLVGETQYF.

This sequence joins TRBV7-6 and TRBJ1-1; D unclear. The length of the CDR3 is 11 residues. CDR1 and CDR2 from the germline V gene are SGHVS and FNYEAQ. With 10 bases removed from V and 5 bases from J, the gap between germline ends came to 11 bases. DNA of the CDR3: TGTGCCACCTCTAATCATACTGAAGCTTTCTTT. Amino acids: CATSNHTEAFF. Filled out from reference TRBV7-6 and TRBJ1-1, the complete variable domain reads GAGVSQSPRYKVTKRGQDVALRCDPISGHVSLYWYRQALGQGPEFLTYFNYEAQQDKSGLPNDRFSAERPEGSISTLTIQRTEQRDSAMYRCATSNHTEAFFGQGTRLTVV.

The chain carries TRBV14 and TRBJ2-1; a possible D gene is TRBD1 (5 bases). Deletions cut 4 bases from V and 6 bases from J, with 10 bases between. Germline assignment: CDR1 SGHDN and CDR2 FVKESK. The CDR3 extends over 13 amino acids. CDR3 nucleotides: TGTGCCAGCAGCCTACAGGCTCTCAATGAGCAGTTCTTC. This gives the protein CASSLQALNEQFF. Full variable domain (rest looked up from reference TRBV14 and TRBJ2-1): EAGVTQFPSHSVIEKGQTVTLRCDPISGHDNLYWYRRVMGKEIKFLLHFVKESKQDESGMPNNRFLAERTGGTYSTLKVQPAELEDSGVYFCASSLQALNEQFFGPGTRLTVL.

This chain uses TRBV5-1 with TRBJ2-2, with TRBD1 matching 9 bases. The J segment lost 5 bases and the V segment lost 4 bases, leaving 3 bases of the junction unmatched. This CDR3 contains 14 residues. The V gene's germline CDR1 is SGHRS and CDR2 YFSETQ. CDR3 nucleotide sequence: TGCGCCAGCAGCCTCGGGACAGGGACCGGGGAGCTGTTTTTT. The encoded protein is CASSLGTGTGELFF.

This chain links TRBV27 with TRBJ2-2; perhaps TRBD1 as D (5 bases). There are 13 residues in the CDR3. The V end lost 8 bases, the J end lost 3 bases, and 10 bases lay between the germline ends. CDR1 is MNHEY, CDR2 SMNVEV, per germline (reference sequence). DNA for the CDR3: TGTGCCAGCTCCCGGACATACACCGGGGAGCTGTTTTTT. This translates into CASSRTYTGELFF.

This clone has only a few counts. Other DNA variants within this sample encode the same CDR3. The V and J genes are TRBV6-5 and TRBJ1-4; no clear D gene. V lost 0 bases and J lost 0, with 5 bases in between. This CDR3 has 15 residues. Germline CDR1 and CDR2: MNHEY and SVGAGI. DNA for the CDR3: TGTGCCAGCAGTTACTCCGCAGCAACTAATGAAAAACTGTTTTTT. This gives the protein CASSYSAATNEKLFF.

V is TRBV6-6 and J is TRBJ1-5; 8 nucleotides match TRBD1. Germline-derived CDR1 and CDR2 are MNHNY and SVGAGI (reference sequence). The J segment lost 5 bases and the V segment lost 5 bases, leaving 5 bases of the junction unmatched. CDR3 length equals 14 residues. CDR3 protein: CASSTQTGDQPQHF. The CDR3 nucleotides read TGTGCCAGCAGTACTCAGACAGGGGATCAGCCCCAGCATTTT.

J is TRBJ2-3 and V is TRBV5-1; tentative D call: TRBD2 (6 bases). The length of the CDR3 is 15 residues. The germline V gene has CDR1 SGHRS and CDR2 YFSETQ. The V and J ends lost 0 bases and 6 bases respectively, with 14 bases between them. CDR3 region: CASSLAGDPSDTQYF. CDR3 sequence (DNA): TGCGCCAGCAGCTTGGCGGGGGACCCATCGGATACGCAGTATTTT.